Given below is one T cell receptor beta chain in context. Its cognate antigen is unknown. The data were taken from a study of T cell responses to AZD1222 COVID-19 vaccine. General observations from the study: Variant regions that are unmutated are reportedly the target of nearly half of spike-specific TCRs. CD4 TCRs associated with vaccination spanned spike, dominating at 160-218 and 743-854. Increases in Spike-specific TCR breadth and depth were seen after two AZD1222 doses.

Repertoires were generated with immunoSEQ multiplex PCR, while TCRdb's copy carries only in-frame clones and drops some. The sample consists of fewer than 120,000 clones, roughly 85% of them appearing once. V lost 3 bases and J lost 5; bases outside the gene matches: 3. Germline CDR1 reads LNHNV; CDR2 reads YYDKDF (reference sequence). The CDR3 has 13 residues. This material consisted of peripheral blood, taken on day 0 of AZD1222 vaccination. The origin of this receptor is an adult in good health. The chain employs TRBV15 and TRBJ1-1; TRBD1 matches 7 bases. CDR3 protein: CATSSYRGTEAFF. The CDR3 DNA sequence: TGTGCCACCAGCAGTTACAGGGGAACTGAAGCTTTCTTT.